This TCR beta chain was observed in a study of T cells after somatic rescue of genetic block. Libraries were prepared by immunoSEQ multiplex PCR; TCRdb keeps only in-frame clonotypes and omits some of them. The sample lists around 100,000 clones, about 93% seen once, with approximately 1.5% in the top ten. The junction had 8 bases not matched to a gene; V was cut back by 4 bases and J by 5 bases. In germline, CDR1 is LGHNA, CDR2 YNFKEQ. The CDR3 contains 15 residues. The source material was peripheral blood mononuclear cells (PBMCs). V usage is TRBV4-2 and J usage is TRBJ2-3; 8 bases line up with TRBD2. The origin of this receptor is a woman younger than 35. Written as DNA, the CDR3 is TGTGCCAGCAGCCCTTCGGGGGGGCCAGGAGATACGCAGTATTTT. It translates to CASSPSGGPGDTQYF.